This passage covers 2 T cell receptor beta chains from one sample sequenced in a study of blood T cell repertoires in COVID-19. Clones were read by immunoSEQ multiplex PCR, and TCRdb kept only the in-frame ones, dropping some. The sample holds under 250,000 clones, about four fifths seen once. Sequences were obtained from peripheral blood. Source of these receptors: a woman in her 70s with acute or convalescent COVID-19.

This chain uses TRBV18 with TRBJ2-3; unclear D gene. This CDR3 spans 14 amino acids. Looked up from germline, CDR1 is KGHSH and CDR2 is LQKENI. The V end was cut by 2 bases, the J end by 0 bases, with 6 bases between. CDR3 loop: CASSPSASTDTQYF. The CDR3 DNA follows: TGTGCCAGCTCACCAAGCGCGAGCACAGATACGCAGTATTTT.

J is TRBJ1-6 and V is TRBV5-5; D gene unclear. Germline assignment: CDR1 SGHKS and CDR2 YYEKEE (reference sequence). V was trimmed by 0 bases and J by 0 bases, leaving 13 bases between them. The CDR3 covers 18 residues. The CDR3 region is CASSLGGGIGSYNSPLHF. Here the CDR3 DNA reads TGTGCCAGCAGCTTGGGTGGAGGGATAGGCTCCTATAATTCACCCCTCCACTTT.